This TCR beta chain was recovered during a study of TIL therapy for anti-PD-1-resistant metastatic lung cancer. This sample's time point: pre-treatment sample, taken before nivolumab and TIL therapy. Unmatched junction bases numbered 6, after V lost 2 bases and J lost 8 bases. CDR1 GTSNPN and CDR2 SVGIG come from the germline V gene (reference sequence). The length of the CDR3 is 13 residues. This was the immunoSEQ v3 assay. The data were produced by immunoSEQ multiplex PCR, yet TCRdb's version contains in-frame clones alone and is incomplete. The data show tens of thousands of clones, around 85% seen once.

The sequenced sample was blood, obtained at baseline. The V gene is TRBV30, the J gene TRBJ1-1; 9 bases fit TRBD1. This clonotype originated in a person aged 25 to 85 with non-small cell lung cancer. Here the CDR3 DNA reads TGTGCCTGGAGTAGTCGAGGACAGGGGGAAGCTTTCTTT. The encoded protein is CAWSSRGQGEAFF.